This TCR beta chain was profiled in a study of blood T cell repertoires in COVID-19. Study details: Samples taken during acute and convalescent COVID-19 were collected in the United States, Italy and Spain.

Produced via immunoSEQ multiplex PCR; TCRdb's table is partial and in-frame only. The top ten clones hold 6.5% to 8.5% of a sample with a few hundred thousand clones, around 84% of them seen once. Those enrolled, adults aged roughly 18 to 95 years, came from some 25 US areas. The study assigned cohorts using participant-reported clinical history. The receptor was derived from a woman aged 35 to 49 with acute COVID-19. Sequencing was done on a sample of PBMCs or T cells enriched from blood (not recorded which).

The CDR3 DNA is TGTGCCAGCTATTCCCCCGCGGGCGGAGGAATCGAGCAGTACTTC. Its translation is CASYSPAGGGIEQYF. The chain is built from TRBV2 and TRBJ2-7; a possible D gene is TRBD2 (5 bases). Trimming cost V 8 bases and J 6 bases, with 23 bases left between them. The germline CDR1 and CDR2 sequences are SNHLY and FYNNEI. CDR3 length: 15 residues. The full variable domain, rest sourced from reference TRBV2 and TRBJ2-7, is EPEVTQTPSHQVTQMGQEVILRCVPISNHLYFYWYRQILGQKVEFLVSFYNNEISEKSEIFDDQFSVERPDGSNFTLKIRSTKLEDSAMYFCASYSPAGGGIEQYFGPGTRLTVT.